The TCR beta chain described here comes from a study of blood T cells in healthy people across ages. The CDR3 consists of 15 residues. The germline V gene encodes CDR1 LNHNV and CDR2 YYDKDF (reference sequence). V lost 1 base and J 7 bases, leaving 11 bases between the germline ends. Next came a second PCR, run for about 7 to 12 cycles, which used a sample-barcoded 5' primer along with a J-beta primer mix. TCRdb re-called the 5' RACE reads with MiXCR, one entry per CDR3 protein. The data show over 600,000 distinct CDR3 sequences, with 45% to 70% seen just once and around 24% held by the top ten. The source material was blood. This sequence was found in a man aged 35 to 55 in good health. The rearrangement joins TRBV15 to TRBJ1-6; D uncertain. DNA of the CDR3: TGTGCCACCAGCAGAGGATGGGGTGAGAATTCACCCCTCCACTTT. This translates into CATSRGWGENSPLHF.